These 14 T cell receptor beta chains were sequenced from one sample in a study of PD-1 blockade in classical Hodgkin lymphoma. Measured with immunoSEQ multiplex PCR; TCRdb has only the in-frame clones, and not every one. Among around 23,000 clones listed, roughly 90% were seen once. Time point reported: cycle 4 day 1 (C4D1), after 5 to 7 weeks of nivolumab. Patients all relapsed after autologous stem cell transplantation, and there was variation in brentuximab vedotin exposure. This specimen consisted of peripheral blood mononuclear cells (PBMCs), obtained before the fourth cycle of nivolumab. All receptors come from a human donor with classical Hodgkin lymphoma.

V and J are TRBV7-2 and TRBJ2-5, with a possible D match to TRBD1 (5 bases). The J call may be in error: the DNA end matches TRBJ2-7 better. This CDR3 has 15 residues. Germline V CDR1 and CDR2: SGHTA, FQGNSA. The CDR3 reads CASSLGYDSSYEQYF. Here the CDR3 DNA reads TGTGCCAGCAGCTTAGGGTATGACAGTTCCTACGAGCAGTACTTC.

Here the CDR3 DNA reads TGTGCCAGCAGTTACATGGGGGACAGGGGAGACTATGGCTACACCTTC. This encodes CASSYMGDRGDYGYTF. The chain has TRBV6-5 and TRBJ1-2; 10 positions agree with TRBD1. This CDR3 has 16 residues. Germline lookup yields CDR1 MNHEY and CDR2 SVGAGI. J gave up 3 bases and V 2 bases, and 6 bases lay outside the gene matches.

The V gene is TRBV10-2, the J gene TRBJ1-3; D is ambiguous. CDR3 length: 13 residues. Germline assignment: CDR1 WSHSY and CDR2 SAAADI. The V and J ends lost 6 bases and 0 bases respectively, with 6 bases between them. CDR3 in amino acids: CASRTSSGNTIYF. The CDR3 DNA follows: TGCGCCAGCAGGACAAGCTCTGGAAACACCATATATTTT.

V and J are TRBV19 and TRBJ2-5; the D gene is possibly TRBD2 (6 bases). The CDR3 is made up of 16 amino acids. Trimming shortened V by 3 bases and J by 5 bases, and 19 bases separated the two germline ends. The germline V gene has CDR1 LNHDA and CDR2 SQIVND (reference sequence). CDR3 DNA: TGTGCCAGTAGTATCCCAAACCGAGGAGGGCAGGAGACCCAGTACTTC. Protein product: CASSIPNRGGQETQYF.

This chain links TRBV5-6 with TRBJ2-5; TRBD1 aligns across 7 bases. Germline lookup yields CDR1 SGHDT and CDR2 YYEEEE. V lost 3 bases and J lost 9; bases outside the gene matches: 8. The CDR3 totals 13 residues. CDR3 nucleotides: TGTGCCAGCAGCTGGGGGACAGAGGTAGCCCAGTACTTC. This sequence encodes CASSWGTEVAQYF.

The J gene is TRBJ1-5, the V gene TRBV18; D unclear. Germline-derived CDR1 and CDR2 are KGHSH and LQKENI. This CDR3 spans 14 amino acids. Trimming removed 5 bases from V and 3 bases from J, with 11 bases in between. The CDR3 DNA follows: TGTGCCAGCTCAGTGGGGAGGAACAATCAGCCCCAGCATTTT. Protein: CASSVGRNNQPQHF.

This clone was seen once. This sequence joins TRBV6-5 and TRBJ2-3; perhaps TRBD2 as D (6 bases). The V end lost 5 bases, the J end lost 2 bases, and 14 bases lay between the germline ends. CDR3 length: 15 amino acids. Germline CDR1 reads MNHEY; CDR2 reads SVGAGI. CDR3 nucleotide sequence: TGTGCCAGCAGTCCCCGGGGCGGGGTCACAGATACGCAGTATTTT. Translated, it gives CASSPRGGVTDTQYF.

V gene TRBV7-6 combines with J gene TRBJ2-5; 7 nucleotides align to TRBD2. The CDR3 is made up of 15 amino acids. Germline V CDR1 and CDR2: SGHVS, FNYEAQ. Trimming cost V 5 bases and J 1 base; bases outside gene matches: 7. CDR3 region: CASSPGGTTQETQYF. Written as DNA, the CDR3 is TGTGCCAGCAGCCCCGGCGGGACTACCCAAGAGACCCAGTACTTC.

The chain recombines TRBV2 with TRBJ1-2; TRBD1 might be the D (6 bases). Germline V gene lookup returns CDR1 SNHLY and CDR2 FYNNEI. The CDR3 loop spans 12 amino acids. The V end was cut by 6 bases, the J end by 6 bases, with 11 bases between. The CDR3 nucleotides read TGTGCCAGCAGGCGACAGGATGATGGCTACACCTTC. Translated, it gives CASRRQDDGYTF. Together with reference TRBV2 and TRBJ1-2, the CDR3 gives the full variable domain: EPEVTQTPSHQVTQMGQEVILRCVPISNHLYFYWYRQILGQKVEFLVSFYNNEISEKSEIFDDQFSVERPDGSNFTLKIRSTKLEDSAMYFCASRRQDDGYTFGSGTRLTVV.

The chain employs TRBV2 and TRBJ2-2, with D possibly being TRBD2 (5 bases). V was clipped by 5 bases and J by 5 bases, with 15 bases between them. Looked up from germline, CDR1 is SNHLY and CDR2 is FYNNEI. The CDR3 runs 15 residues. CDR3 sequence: CASSRLSPGTGELFF. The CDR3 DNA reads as TGTGCCAGCAGTCGACTATCCCCGGGTACCGGGGAGCTGTTTTTT.

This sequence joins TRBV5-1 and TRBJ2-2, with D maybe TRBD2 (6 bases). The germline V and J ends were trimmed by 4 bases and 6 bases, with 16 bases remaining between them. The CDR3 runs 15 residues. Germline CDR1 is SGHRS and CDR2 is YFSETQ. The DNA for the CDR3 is TGCGCCAGCAGCCCCTCACCGACTAGATCCGGGGAGCTGTTTTTT. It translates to CASSPSPTRSGELFF. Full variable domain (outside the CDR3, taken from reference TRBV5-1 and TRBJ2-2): KAGVTQTPRYLIKTRGQQVTLSCSPISGHRSVSWYQQTPGQGLQFLFEYFSETQRNKGNFPGRFSGRQFSNSRSEMNVSTLELGDSALYLCASSPSPTRSGELFFGEGSRLTVL.

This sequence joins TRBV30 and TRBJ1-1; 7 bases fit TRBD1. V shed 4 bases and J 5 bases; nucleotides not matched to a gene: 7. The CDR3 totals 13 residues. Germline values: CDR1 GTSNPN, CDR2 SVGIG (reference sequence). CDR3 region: CAWKVDRETEAFF. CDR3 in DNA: TGTGCCTGGAAGGTCGACAGGGAAACTGAAGCTTTCTTT.

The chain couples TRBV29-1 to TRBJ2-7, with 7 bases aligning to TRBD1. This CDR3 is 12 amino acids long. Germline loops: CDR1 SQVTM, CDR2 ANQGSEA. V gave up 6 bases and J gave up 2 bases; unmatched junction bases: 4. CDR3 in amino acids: CSVAGTAYEQYF. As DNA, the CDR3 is TGCAGCGTCGCCGGGACAGCCTACGAGCAGTACTTC.

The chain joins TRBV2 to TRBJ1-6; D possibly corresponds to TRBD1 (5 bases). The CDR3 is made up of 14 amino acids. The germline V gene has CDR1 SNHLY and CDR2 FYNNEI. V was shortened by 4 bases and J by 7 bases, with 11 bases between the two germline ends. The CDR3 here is CASSVSGWNSPLHF. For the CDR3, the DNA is TGTGCCAGCAGTGTCTCAGGGTGGAATTCACCCCTCCACTTT.